This is a list of T cell receptor beta chains from one sample in a study of vaccination and CD4 T cells after COVID-19. TCRdb used MiXCR to reprocess the PCR reads, holding one entry per CDR3 protein. The data hold some 15,000 distinct CDR3 sequences, with 30% to 35% observed a single time. No antigen has been identified for these receptors. The sample consisted of cultured CD4+ T cells from blood. The receptors stem from a human donor with COVID-19. Each CDR3 is given with its conserved first and last residue. The D gene is left open where the match is weak.

d_gene	v_gene	j_gene	CDR3aa
TRBD1	TRBV5-1	TRBJ1-2	CASSRTTGGYGYTF
-	TRBV2	TRBJ1-2	CASSPGFGYTF
-	TRBV30	TRBJ2-3	CAWSPRVDTQYF
-	TRBV19	TRBJ1-2	CASSIHQADGYTF
-	TRBV6-1	TRBJ1-1	CASARMGTEAFF
-	TRBV28	TRBJ2-2	CASRVGADTGELFF
-	TRBV7-2	TRBJ2-3	CASSLGTDTQYF
TRBD1	TRBV11-2	TRBJ1-2	CASSLGDRAGGYGYTF
-	TRBV18	TRBJ2-3	CASSPPSTDTQYF
TRBD2	TRBV11-2	TRBJ2-3	CASSSSQRGVGTDTQYF
-	TRBV20-1	TRBJ2-7	CSAGIEYEQYF
-	TRBV5-1	TRBJ2-3	CASSLDQPTDTQYF
-	TRBV20-1	TRBJ1-6	CSASAGHPDNSTLHF
-	TRBV11-2	TRBJ1-3	CASSKGFSGNTIYF
TRBD1	TRBV2	TRBJ2-3	CASSLGTGGTDTQYF
-	TRBV20-1	TRBJ1-1	CSARSLGRWGAGDTEAFF
TRBD1	TRBV27	TRBJ2-7	CASWRDRGSYEQYF
-	TRBV10-3	TRBJ1-3	CAISEFQGFSGNTIYF
TRBD1	TRBV27	TRBJ2-4	CASSRGLGKNIQYF
-	TRBV18	TRBJ1-2	CASSTGQDYGYTF
-	TRBV6-1	TRBJ2-2	CASTHRGYTGELFF
-	TRBV15	TRBJ1-6	CATSRQGSGSPLHF
TRBD1	TRBV12-3/TRBV12-4	TRBJ1-6	CASERDRDSPLHF
-	TRBV5-6	TRBJ1-1	CASMTRSLMNTEAFF
-	TRBV11-2	TRBJ1-2	CASSLRDGYTF
-	TRBV9	TRBJ2-3	CASSGGRSTDTQYF
-	TRBV27	TRBJ1-4	CASSLLGLGEKLFF
-	TRBV6-1	TRBJ2-2	CASIRTGTNTGELFF
-	TRBV7-2	TRBJ2-4	CASGAGDIQYF
-	TRBV6-2/TRBV6-3	TRBJ1-1	CASSYSPWGRVMNTEAFF
TRBD1	TRBV5-4	TRBJ2-5	CASLGQGETQYF
TRBD1	TRBV2	TRBJ1-3	CASSEGRWRGTDSGNTIYF
-	TRBV7-9	TRBJ2-4	CASSLDSRVIQYF
-	TRBV12-3/TRBV12-4	TRBJ1-1	CASSPRQLIRGTEAFF
-	TRBV27	TRBJ1-3	CASSSLGSGNTIYF
TRBD2	TRBV28	TRBJ2-2	CASSLWGLAGGPGELFF
-	TRBV20-1	TRBJ1-6	CSALTTMGEGNNSPLHF
-	TRBV28	TRBJ1-6	CASCLPGSSYNSPLHF
-	TRBV29-1	TRBJ2-2	CSGRRTGVNTGELFF
-	TRBV7-9	TRBJ2-2	CASTPGGGLSTGELFF
-	TRBV2	TRBJ1-2	CASSEDASYGYTF
-	TRBV5-1	TRBJ2-4	CASSLGAENIQYF
-	TRBV19	TRBJ2-3	CASKHLAHSSTDTQYF
TRBD2	TRBV7-2	TRBJ2-1	CASSPQGTSGGWSSYNEQFF
TRBD1	TRBV20-1	TRBJ1-4	CSAGDRENRQKLFF